A single T cell receptor (beta chain) is shown here with its context. The length of the CDR3 is 14 residues. CDR1 SNHLY and CDR2 FYNNEI come from the germline V gene. Trimming removed 4 bases at V and 11 bases at J, with 18 bases between. The data belong to a study of blood T cell repertoires in COVID-19. As for the study in general: The United States, Italy and Spain provided the acute and convalescent COVID-19 samples. PBMCs, B-cell-depleted T cells, or T cells were the source of the cDNA or gDNA that made up the material.

Per the original methods: Estimated nucleated cell counts came from reference gene primer amplification. Sequencing was performed with immunoSEQ multiplex PCR; in TCRdb, only in-frame clones are kept and a portion is missing. For V, J and clone size, that table is used; D and trimming come from the DNA. The data show 230,000 or so clones, with roughly 87% seen just once and 1.5% to 2% held by the top ten. The clonotype originates from a man in his forties or fifties with active or convalescent COVID-19. The chain joins TRBV2 to TRBJ1-5; D is unclear. Sequencing was performed on peripheral blood. The CDR3 nucleotides are TGTGCCAGCAGTGCGTTGGACTCCCCTCCGGCCCAGCATTTT. As protein: CASSALDSPPAQHF.